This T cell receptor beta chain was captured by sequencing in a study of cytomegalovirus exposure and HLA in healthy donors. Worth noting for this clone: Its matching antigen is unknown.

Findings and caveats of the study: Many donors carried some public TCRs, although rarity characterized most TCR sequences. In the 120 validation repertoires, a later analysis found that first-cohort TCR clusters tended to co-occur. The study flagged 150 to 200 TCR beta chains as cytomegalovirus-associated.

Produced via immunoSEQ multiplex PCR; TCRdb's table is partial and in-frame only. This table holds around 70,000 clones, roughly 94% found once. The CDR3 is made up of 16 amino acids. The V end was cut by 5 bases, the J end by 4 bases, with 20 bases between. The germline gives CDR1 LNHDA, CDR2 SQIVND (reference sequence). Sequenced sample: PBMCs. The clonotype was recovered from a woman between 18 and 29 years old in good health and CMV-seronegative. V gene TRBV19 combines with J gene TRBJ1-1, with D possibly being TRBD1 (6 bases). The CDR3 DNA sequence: TGTGCCAGTAGTCCAGGGGAAAGGGGGTCCGTCACTGAAGCTTTCTTT. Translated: CASSPGERGSVTEAFF.